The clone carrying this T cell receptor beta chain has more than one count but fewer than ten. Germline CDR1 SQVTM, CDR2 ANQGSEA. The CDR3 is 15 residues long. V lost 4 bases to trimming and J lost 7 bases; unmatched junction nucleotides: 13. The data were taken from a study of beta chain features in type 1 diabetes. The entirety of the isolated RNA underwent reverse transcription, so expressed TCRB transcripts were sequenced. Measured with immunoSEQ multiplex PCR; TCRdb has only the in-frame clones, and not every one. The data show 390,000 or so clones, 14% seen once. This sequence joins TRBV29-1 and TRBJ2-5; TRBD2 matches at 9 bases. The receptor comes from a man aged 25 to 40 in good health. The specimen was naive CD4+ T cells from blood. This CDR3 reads CSVGSDSGRGGTQYF. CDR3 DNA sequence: TGCAGCGTTGGGTCCGATAGCGGGAGAGGTGGGACCCAGTACTTC.